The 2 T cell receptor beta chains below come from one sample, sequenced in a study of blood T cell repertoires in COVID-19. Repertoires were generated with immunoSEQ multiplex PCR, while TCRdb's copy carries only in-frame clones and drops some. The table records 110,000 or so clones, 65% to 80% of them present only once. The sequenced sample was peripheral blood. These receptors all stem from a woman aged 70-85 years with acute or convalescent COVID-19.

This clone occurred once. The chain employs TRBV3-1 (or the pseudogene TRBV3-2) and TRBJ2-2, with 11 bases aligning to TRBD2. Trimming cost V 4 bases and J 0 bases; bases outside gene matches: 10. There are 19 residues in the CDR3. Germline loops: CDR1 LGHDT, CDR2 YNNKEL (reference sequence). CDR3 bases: TGTGCCAGCAGCCCTGGGATAGCGGGGGGGATCGCGAACACCGGGGAGCTGTTTTTT. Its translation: CASSPGIAGGIANTGELFF.

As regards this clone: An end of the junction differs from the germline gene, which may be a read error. CDR3 in amino acids: CASSQGGARNTEAFF. Written as DNA, the CDR3 is TGTGCCAGCAGTCAAGGTGGGGCCAGGAACACTGAAGCTTTCTTT. The chain recombines TRBV3-1 (or the pseudogene TRBV3-2) with TRBJ1-1, with D tentatively TRBD1 (5 bases). CDR1 and CDR2 (germline): LGHDT, YNNKEL (reference sequence). The CDR3 consists of 15 residues.